The 10 T cell receptor beta chains presented below share a single source sample, sequenced in a study of ipilimumab plus nivolumab after autologous stem cell transplantation. The method was immunoSEQ multiplex PCR; TCRdb's version includes in-frame clones alone and lacks a portion of them. This table holds tens of thousands of clones, 86% found once. The material sequenced was PBMCs, taken in a trial of ipilimumab plus nivolumab as post-transplant consolidation. The receptors were sampled from a male donor with diffuse large B-cell lymphoma.

The V call is TRBV7-2, the J call TRBJ2-6, with a possible D match to TRBD2 (7 bases). The CDR3 has 17 amino acids. The ends were cut back, 0 bases at V and 3 bases at J, with 12 bases in the middle. Germline assignment: CDR1 SGHTA and CDR2 FQGNSA. CDR3 loop: CASSLAGGPSGANVLTF. Here the CDR3 DNA reads TGTGCCAGCAGCTTAGCGGGGGGGCCTAGTGGGGCCAACGTCCTGACTTTC.

V gene TRBV18 combines with J gene TRBJ1-2; no reliable D call. Germline V CDR1 and CDR2: KGHSH, LQKENI. Trimming shortened V by 3 bases and J by 0 bases, and 8 bases separated the two germline ends. This CDR3 has 14 residues. The CDR3 nucleotides are TGTGCCAGCTCACCTAATGCCGCTAACTATGGCTACACCTTC. Its protein is CASSPNAANYGYTF.

The chain couples TRBV11-2 to TRBJ2-1; D gene uncertain. Germline CDR1 SGHAT, CDR2 FQNNGV. V lost 5 bases and J lost 10, with 12 bases in between. This CDR3 comprises 12 residues. This CDR3 is CASSTTWVEQFF. The CDR3 nucleotides read TGTGCCAGCAGCACCACATGGGTGGAGCAGTTCTTC.

The chain joins TRBV5-1 to TRBJ1-6; a weak D match, TRBD1 (5 bases). In germline, CDR1 is SGHRS, CDR2 YFSETQ. The CDR3 has 16 amino acids. V was pared by 0 bases and J by 5 bases, with 12 bases between. CDR3 sequence reads: CASSLERGGHNSPLHF. The DNA of the CDR3 is TGCGCCAGCAGCTTGGAACGGGGCGGACATAATTCACCCCTCCACTTT.

The CDR3, as DNA: TGTGCCAGCAGCGAAACAGGGACGAGCTCCTACGAGCAGTACTTC. It encodes CASSETGTSSYEQYF. The chain has TRBV7-2 and TRBJ2-5; weak D call: TRBD1 (6 bases). The J call is uncertain, as TRBJ2-7 better fits the DNA end. This CDR3 comprises 15 residues. From germline, CDR1 is SGHTA and CDR2 FQGNSA.

V gene TRBV2 combines with J gene TRBJ2-4; D ambiguous. The CDR3 has 13 amino acids. V was pared by 6 bases and J by 0 bases, with 6 bases between. CDR1 is SNHLY and CDR2 is FYNNEI in the germline V gene. The CDR3 sequence is CASSELAKNIQYF. The DNA for the CDR3 is TGTGCCAGCAGCGAACTAGCCAAAAACATTCAGTACTTC. Complete variable domain (other parts from reference TRBV2 and TRBJ2-4): EPEVTQTPSHQVTQMGQEVILRCVPISNHLYFYWYRQILGQKVEFLVSFYNNEISEKSEIFDDQFSVERPDGSNFTLKIRSTKLEDSAMYFCASSELAKNIQYFGAGTRLSVL.

The J gene is TRBJ2-3, the V gene TRBV7-3; the D call may be TRBD1 or TRBD2 (5 bases each). In germline, CDR1 is SGHTA, CDR2 FQGTGA. The CDR3 contains 14 residues. Trimming took 6 bases from V and 0 from J, leaving 10 bases between them. The CDR3 spells CASSSGPSTDTQYF. The CDR3 DNA reads TGTGCCAGCAGTTCGGGGCCTAGCACAGATACGCAGTATTTT.

This clone was observed a handful of times. The V gene is TRBV29-1, the J gene TRBJ1-2, with D perhaps TRBD1 (6 bases). This CDR3 has 13 amino acids. Germline CDR1 SQVTM, CDR2 ANQGSEA. Trimming took off 6 bases at V and 4 bases at J, with 15 bases between the two ends. For the CDR3, the DNA is TGCAGCGTCCACCACTCGACAGGCTATGGCTACACCTTC. Translating gives CSVHHSTGYGYTF.

The chain has TRBV5-1 and TRBJ2-5; 12 nucleotides agree with TRBD2. Per the germline V gene, CDR1 is SGHRS and CDR2 is YFSETQ. The CDR3 sequence is 16 residues long. V lost 7 bases, J lost 4 bases, and 11 bases stayed unmatched. CDR3 sequence (DNA): TGCGCCAGCGAGCTAGCGGGGGGGCCTGGCGCAGAGACCCAGTACTTC. As protein: CASELAGGPGAETQYF. Based on the CDR3 plus reference TRBV5-1 and TRBJ2-5, the full variable domain is KAGVTQTPRYLIKTRGQQVTLSCSPISGHRSVSWYQQTPGQGLQFLFEYFSETQRNKGNFPGRFSGRQFSNSRSEMNVSTLELGDSALYLCASELAGGPGAETQYFGPGTRLLVL.

The J gene is TRBJ2-7, the V gene TRBV9; D possibly matches TRBD1 or TRBD2 (7 bases each). Per the germline V gene, CDR1 is SGDLS and CDR2 is YYNGEE. The CDR3 spans 15 residues. Deletions cut 0 bases from V and 2 bases from J, with 12 bases between. The CDR3 here is CASSVGGGTAYEQYF. CDR3 in DNA: TGTGCCAGCAGCGTAGGGGGAGGGACAGCCTACGAGCAGTACTTC.